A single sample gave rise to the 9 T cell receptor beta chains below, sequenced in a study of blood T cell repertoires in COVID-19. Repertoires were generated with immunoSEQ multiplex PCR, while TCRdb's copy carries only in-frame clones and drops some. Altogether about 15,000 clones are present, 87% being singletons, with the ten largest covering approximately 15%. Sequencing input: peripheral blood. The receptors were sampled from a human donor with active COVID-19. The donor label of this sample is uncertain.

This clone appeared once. This chain's CDR3 is CASSQGRGGLLFGTEAFF. As DNA, the CDR3 is TGTGCCAGCAGCCAAGGAAGAGGGGGCTTATTGTTCGGCACTGAAGCTTTCTTT. The gene calls are TRBV3-1 (or the pseudogene TRBV3-2) and TRBJ1-1, with TRBD1 matching over 7 bases. V shed 1 base, J shed 4 bases, and the junction held 15 bases outside the gene matches. The CDR3 runs 18 residues. CDR1 and CDR2 (germline): LGHDT, YNNKEL (reference sequence).

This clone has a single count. This CDR3 reads CASSDPTSGADTQYF. CDR3 DNA: TGTGCCAGCAGTGACCCGACTAGCGGGGCAGATACGCAGTATTTT. The chain is built from TRBV6-4 and TRBJ2-3; TRBD2 matches 11 bases. CDR1 and CDR2 (germline): MRHNA, SNTAGT. CDR3 length equals 15 residues. The junction had 2 bases not matched to a gene; V was cut back by 2 bases and J by 4 bases.

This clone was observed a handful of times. The CDR3 DNA follows: TGTGCCAGCAGCCATCCAGGGGATCAGCCCCAGCATTTT. This encodes CASSHPGDQPQHF. This chain links TRBV4-2 with TRBJ1-5; D might be TRBD1 (6 bases). V was trimmed by 3 bases and J by 5 bases, leaving 8 bases between them. From germline, CDR1 is LGHNA and CDR2 YNFKEQ. This CDR3 has 13 residues.

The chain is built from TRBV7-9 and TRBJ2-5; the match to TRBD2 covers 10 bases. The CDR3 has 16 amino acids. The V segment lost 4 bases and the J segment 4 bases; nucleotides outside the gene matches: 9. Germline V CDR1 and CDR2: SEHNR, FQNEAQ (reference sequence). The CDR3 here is CASSSGTSVSGETQYF. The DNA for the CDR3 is TGTGCCAGCAGCTCCGGGACTAGCGTATCCGGAGAGACCCAGTACTTC.

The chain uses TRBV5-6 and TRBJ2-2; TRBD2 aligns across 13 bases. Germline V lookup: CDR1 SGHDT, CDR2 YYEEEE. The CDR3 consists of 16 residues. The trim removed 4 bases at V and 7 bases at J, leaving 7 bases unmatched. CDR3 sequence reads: CASSPRTSGSFGELFF. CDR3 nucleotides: TGTGCCAGCAGCCCGAGGACTAGCGGGAGTTTCGGGGAGCTGTTTTTT.

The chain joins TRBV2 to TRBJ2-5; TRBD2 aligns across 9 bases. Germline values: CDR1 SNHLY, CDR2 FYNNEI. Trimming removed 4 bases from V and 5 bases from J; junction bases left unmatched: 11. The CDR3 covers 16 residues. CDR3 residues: CASSAESREGEETQYF. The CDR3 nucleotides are TGTGCCAGCAGTGCGGAGTCGCGGGAGGGCGAGGAGACCCAGTACTTC.

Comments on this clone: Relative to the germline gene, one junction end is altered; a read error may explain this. CDR3 residues: CASSFAENTGELFF. The CDR3 DNA reads TGTGCTAGCAGCTTCGCAGAGAACACCGGGGAGCTGTTTTTT. The chain recombines TRBV7-7 with TRBJ2-2; D call uncertain. CDR1 is SSHAT, CDR2 FNYEAQ, per germline (reference sequence). This CDR3 spans 14 amino acids. Full variable domain (outside the CDR3, taken from reference TRBV7-7 and TRBJ2-2): GAGVSQSPRYKVTKRGQDVTLRCDPISSHATLYWYQQALGQGPEFLTYFNYEAQPDKSGLPSDRFSAERPEGSISTLTIQRTEQRDSAMYRCASSFAENTGELFFGEGSRLTVL.

This chain's CDR3 is CASSISGYGYNEQFF. CDR3 nucleotides: TGTGCCAGTAGTATTTCAGGGTATGGCTACAATGAGCAGTTCTTC. The chain joins TRBV19 to TRBJ2-1, with TRBD1 as a possible D gene (5 bases). Trimming shortened V by 3 bases and J by 3 bases, and 12 bases separated the two germline ends. Germline V gene data show CDR1 as LNHDA and CDR2 as SQIVND (reference sequence). The CDR3 contains 15 residues.

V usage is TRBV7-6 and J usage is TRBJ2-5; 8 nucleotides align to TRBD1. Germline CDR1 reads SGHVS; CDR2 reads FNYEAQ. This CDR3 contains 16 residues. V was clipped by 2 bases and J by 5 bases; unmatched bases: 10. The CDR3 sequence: CASSLLGQGARETQYF. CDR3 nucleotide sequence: TGTGCCAGCAGCTTATTGGGGCAGGGGGCACGGGAGACCCAGTACTTC.